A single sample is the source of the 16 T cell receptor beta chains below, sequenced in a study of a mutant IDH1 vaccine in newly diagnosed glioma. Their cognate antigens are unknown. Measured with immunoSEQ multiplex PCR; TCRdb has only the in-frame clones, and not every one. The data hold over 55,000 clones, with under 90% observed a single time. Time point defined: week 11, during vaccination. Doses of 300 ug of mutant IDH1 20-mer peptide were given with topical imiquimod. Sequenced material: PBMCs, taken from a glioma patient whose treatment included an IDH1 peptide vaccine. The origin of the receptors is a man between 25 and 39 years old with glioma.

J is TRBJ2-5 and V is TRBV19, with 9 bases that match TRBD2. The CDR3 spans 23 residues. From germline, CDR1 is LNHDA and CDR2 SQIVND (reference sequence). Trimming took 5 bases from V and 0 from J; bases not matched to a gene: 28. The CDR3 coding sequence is TGTGCCAGTAGTTTCTCCGCGTATTTGCGGGAGGGCCTGCGGGAAAAGTACCAAGAGACCCAGTACTTC. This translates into CASSFSAYLREGLREKYQETQYF.

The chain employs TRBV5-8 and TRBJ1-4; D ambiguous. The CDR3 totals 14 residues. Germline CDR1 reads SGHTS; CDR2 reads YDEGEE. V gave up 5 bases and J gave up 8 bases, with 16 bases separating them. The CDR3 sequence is CASSSRGIREKLFF. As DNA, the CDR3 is TGTGCCAGCAGTTCACGGGGAATACGGGAAAAACTGTTTTTT.

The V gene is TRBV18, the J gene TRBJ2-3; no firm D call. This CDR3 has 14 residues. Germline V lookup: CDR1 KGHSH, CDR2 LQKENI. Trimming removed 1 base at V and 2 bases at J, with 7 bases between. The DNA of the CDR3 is TGTGCCAGCTCACCACTGCCAGTCACAGATACGCAGTATTTT. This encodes CASSPLPVTDTQYF.

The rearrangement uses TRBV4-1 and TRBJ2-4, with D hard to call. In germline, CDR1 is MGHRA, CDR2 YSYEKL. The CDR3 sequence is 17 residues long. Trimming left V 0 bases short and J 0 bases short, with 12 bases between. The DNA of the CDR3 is TGCGCCAGCAGCCAAGAGAAAGGAGACCTAGCCAAAAACATTCAGTACTTC. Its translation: CASSQEKGDLAKNIQYF.

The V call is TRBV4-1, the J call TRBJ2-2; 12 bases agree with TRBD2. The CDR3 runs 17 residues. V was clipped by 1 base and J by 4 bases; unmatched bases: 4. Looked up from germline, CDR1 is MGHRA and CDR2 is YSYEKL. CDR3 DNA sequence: TGCGCCAGCAGCCAAGGACTAGCGGGAGTGACCACCGGGGAGCTGTTTTTT. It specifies CASSQGLAGVTTGELFF.

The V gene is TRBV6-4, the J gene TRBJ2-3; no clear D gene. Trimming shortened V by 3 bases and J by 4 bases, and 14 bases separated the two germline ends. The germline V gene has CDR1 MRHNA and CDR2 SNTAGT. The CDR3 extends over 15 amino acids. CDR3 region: CASSEDHARADTQYF. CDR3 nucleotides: TGTGCCAGCAGTGAAGATCACGCTAGGGCAGATACGCAGTATTTT.

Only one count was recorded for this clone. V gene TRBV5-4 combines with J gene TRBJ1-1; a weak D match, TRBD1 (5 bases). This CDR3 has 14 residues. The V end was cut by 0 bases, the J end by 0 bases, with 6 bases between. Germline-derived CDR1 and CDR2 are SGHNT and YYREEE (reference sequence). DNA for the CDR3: TGTGCCAGCAGCTTGGGGGGACTGAACACTGAAGCTTTCTTT. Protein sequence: CASSLGGLNTEAFF.

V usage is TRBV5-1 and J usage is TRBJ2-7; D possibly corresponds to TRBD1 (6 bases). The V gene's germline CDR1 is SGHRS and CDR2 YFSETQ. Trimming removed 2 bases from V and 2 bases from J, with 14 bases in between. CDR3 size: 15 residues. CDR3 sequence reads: CASSLQGSPTYEQYF. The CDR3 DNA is TGCGCCAGCAGCTTACAGGGATCTCCTACCTACGAGCAGTACTTC.

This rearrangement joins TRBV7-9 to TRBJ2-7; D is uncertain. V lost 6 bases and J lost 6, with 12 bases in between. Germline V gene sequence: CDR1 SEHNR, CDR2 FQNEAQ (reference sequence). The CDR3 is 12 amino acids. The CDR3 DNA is TGTGCCAGCAGTAGGCCGTTAGGCGAGCAGTACTTC. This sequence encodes CASSRPLGEQYF. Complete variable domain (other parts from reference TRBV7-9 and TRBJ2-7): DTGVSQNPRHKITKRGQNVTFRCDPISEHNRLYWYRQTLGQGPEFLTYFQNEAQLEKSRLLSDRFSAERPKGSFSTLEIQRTEQGDSAMYLCASSRPLGEQYFGPGTRLTVT.

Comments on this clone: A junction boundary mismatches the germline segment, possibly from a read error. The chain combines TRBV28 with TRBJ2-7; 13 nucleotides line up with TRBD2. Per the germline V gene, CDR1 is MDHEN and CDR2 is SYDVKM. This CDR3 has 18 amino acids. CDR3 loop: CASGPRDRGLAGPYEQYF. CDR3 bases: TGTGCCAGCGGCCCTCGGGACAGGGGACTAGCGGGACCCTATGAGCAGTACTTC.

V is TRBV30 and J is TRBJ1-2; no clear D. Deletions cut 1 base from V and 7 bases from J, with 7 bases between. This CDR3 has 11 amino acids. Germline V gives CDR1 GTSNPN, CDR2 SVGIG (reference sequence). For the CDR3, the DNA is TGTGCCTGGAGTGGGGGTGGTGGCTACACCTTC. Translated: CAWSGGGGYTF.

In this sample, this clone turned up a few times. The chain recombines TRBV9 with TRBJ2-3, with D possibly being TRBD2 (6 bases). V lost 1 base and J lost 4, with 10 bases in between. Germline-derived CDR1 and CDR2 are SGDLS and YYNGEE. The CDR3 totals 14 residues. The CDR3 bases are TGTGCCAGCAGCGTACAAAGACTAGCAGATACGCAGTATTTT. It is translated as CASSVQRLADTQYF.

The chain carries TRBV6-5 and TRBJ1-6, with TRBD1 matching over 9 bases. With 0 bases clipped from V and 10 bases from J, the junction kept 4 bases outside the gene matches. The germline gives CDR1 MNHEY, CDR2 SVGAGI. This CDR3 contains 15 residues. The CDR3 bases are TGTGCCAGCAGTTACTCGGGACAGGGAGGGTCACCCCTCCACTTT. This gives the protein CASSYSGQGGSPLHF.

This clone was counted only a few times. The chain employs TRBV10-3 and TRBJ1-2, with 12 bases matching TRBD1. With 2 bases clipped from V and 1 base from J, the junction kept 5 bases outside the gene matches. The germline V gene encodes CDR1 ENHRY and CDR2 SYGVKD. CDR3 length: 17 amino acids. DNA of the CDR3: TGTGCCATCAGTGAGAGCTGGGACAGGGGGCTTAACTATGGCTACACCTTC. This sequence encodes CAISESWDRGLNYGYTF.

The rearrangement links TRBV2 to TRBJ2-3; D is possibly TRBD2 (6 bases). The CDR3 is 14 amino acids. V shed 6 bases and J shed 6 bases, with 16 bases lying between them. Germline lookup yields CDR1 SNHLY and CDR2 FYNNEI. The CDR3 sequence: CASRTERVADTQYF. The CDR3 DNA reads TGTGCCAGCAGGACTGAGCGGGTTGCTGATACGCAGTATTTT.

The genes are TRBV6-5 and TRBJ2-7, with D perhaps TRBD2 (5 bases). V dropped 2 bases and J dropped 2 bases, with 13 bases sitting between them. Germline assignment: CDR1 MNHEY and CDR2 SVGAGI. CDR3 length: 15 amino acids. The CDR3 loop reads CASSYGGLGPYEQYF. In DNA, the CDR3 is TGTGCCAGCAGTTACGGAGGACTCGGCCCCTACGAGCAGTACTTC.